The clone carrying this T cell receptor beta chain appeared a single time. Its antigen is not known. Sequencing used immunoSEQ multiplex PCR; TCRdb keeps in-frame clones, though not all of them. The sample has about 97,000 clones; around nine tenths are singletons. The data stem from a study of T cell responses to AZD1222 COVID-19 vaccine. Whole-study findings and limits: White British ancestry dominated among donors, who included more females, and clonal diversity was possibly underestimated. With two AZD1222 doses given, Spike-specific TCR breadth and depth both rose. Mapped onto spike, vaccine-associated CD4 TCRs spanned it and were dominant at 160-218 and 743-854.

Looked up from germline, CDR1 is MNHEY and CDR2 is SVGAGI. This CDR3 has 12 residues. After removal of 5 bases from V and 4 bases from J, the junction contained 1 base not matched to a gene. Sequences were derived from peripheral blood, sampled on day 0 of AZD1222 vaccination. This TCR was sampled from an adult in good health. V usage is TRBV6-5 and J usage is TRBJ2-5; 7 bases are shared with TRBD1. The CDR3 DNA follows: TGTGCCAGCAGTACAGGGGTAGAGACCCAGTACTTC. Encoded protein: CASSTGVETQYF.